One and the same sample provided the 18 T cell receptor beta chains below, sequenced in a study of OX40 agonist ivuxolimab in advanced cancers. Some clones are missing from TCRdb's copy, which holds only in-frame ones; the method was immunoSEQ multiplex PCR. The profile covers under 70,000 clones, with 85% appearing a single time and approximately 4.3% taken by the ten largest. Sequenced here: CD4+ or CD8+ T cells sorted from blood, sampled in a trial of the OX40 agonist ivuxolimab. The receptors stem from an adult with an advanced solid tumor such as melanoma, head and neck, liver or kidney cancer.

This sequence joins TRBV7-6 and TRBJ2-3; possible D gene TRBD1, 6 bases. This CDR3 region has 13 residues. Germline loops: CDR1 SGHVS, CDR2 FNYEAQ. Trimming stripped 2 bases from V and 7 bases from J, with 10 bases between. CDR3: CASSLTTGNTQYF. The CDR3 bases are TGTGCCAGCAGCTTAACCACAGGGAATACGCAGTATTTT.

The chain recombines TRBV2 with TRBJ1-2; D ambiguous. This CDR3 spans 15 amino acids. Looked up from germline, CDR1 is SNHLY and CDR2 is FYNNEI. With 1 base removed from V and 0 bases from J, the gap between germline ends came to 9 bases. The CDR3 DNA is TGTGCCAGCAGTGAAGTCCAGTCACCTAACTATGGCTACACCTTC. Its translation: CASSEVQSPNYGYTF.

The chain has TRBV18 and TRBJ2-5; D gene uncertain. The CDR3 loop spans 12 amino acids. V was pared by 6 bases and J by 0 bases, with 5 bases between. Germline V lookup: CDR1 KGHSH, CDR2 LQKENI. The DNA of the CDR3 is TGTGCCAGCTCCCTTTACCAAGAGACCCAGTACTTC. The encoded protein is CASSLYQETQYF.

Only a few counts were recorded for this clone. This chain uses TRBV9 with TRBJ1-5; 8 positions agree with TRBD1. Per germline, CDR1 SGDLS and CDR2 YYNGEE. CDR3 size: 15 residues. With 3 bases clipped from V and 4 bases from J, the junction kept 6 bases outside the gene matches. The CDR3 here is CASSGRDRPNQPQHF. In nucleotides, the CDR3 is TGTGCCAGCAGCGGAAGGGACAGGCCAAATCAGCCCCAGCATTTT.

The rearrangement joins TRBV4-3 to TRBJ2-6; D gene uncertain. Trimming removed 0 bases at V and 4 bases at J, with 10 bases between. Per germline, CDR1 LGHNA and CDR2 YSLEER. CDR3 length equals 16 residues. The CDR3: CASSQDRVSGANVLTF. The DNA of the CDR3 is TGCGCCAGCAGCCAAGATCGAGTGTCCGGGGCCAACGTCCTGACTTTC.

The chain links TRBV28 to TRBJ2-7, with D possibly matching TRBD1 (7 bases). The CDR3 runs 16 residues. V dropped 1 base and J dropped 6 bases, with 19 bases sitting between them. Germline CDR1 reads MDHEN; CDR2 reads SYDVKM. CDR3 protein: CASSLFPGRGASEQYF. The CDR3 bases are TGTGCCAGCAGTTTATTTCCAGGCAGGGGGGCCTCCGAGCAGTACTTC.

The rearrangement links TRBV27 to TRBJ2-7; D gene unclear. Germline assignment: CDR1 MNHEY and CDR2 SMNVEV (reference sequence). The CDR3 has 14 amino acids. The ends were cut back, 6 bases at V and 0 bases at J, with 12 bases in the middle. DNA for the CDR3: TGTGCCAGCAGCAGGACCGCCTTCTCCTACGAGCAGTACTTC. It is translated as CASSRTAFSYEQYF.

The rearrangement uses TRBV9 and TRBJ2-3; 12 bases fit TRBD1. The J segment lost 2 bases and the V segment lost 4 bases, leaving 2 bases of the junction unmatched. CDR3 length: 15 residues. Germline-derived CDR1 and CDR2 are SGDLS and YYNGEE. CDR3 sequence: CASSSGQGATDTQYF. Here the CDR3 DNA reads TGTGCCAGCAGCTCGGGACAGGGGGCCACAGATACGCAGTATTTT.

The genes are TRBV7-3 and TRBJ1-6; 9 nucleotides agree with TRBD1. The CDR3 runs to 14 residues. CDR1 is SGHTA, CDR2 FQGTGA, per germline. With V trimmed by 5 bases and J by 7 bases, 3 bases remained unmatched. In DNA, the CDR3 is TGTGCCAGCAGCGTACAGGGGGCAAATTCACCCCTCCACTTT. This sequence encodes CASSVQGANSPLHF. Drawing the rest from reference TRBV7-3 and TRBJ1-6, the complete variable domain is GAGVSQTPSNKVTEKGKYVELRCDPISGHTALYWYRQSLGQGPEFLIYFQGTGAADDSGLPNDRFFAVRPEGSVSTLKIQRTERGDSAVYLCASSVQGANSPLHFGNGTRLTVT.

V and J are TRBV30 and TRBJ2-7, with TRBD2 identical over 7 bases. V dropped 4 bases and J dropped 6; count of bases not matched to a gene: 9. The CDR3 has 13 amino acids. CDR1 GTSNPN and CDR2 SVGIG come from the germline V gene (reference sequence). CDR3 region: CAWTPAPGGEQYF. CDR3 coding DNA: TGTGCCTGGACCCCCGCTCCGGGGGGCGAGCAGTACTTC.

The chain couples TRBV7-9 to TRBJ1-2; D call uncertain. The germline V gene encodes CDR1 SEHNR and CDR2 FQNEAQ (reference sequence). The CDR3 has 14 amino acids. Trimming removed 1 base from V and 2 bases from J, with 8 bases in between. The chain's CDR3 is CASSLEGRNYGYTF. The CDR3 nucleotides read TGTGCCAGCAGCTTAGAAGGGCGGAACTATGGCTACACCTTC.

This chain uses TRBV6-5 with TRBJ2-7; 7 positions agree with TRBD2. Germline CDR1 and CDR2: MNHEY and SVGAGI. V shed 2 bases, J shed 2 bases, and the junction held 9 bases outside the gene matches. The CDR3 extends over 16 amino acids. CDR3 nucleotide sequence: TGTGCCAGCAGTTACGCATTCGGGGGGTCAACCTACGAGCAGTACTTC. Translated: CASSYAFGGSTYEQYF.

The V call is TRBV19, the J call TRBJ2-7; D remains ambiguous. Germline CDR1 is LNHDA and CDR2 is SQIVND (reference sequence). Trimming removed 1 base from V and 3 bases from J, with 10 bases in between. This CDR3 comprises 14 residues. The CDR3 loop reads CASSIASKGYEQYF. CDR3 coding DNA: TGTGCCAGTAGTATAGCGTCAAAGGGCTACGAGCAGTACTTC. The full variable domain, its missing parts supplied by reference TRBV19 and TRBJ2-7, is DGGITQSPKYLFRKEGQNVTLSCEQNLNHDAMYWYRQDPGQGLRLIYYSQIVNDFQKGDIAEGYSVSREKKESFPLTVTSAQKNPTAFYLCASSIASKGYEQYFGPGTRLTVT.

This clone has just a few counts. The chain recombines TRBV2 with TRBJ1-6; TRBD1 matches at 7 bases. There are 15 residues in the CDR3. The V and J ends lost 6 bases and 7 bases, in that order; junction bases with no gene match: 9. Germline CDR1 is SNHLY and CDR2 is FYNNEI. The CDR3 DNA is TGTGCCAGCAGCGCTCTTGGGACAGCCAATTCACCCCTCCACTTT. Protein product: CASSALGTANSPLHF.

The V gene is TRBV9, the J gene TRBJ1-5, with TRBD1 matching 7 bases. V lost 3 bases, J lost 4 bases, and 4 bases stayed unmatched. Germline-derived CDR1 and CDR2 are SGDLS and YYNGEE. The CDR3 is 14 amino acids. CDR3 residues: CASSEQGSNQPQHF. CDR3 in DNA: TGTGCCAGCAGCGAACAGGGGAGTAATCAGCCCCAGCATTTT.

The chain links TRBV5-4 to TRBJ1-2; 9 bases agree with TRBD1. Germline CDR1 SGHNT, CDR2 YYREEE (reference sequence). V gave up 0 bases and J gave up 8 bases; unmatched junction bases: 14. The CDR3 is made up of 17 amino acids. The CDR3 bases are TGTGCCAGCAGCTTGGGGGCCACAGGGGGCGCGGTGCAAGGCTACACCTTC. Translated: CASSLGATGGAVQGYTF.

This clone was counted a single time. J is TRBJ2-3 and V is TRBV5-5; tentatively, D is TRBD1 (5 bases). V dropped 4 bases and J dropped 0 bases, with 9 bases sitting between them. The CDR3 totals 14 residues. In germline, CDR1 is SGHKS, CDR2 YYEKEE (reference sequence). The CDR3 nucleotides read TGTGCCAGCAGCGCGACAGCAAGCACAGATACGCAGTATTTT. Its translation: CASSATASTDTQYF.

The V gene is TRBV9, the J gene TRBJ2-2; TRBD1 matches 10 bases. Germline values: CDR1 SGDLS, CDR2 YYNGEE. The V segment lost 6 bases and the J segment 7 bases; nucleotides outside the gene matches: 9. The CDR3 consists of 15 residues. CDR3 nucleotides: TGTGCCAGCAACACCGGGACAGGGGCGAGCGGGGAGCTGTTTTTT. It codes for CASNTGTGASGELFF. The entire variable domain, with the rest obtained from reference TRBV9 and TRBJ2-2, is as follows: DSGVTQTPKHLITATGQRVTLRCSPRSGDLSVYWYQQSLDQGLQFLIQYYNGEERAKGNILERFSAQQFPDLHSELNLSSLELGDSALYFCASNTGTGASGELFFGEGSRLTVL.